This T cell receptor beta chain was found in a study of blood T cells in healthy people across ages. Remarks on this clonotype: The target antigen is unknown.

Study-wide findings and caveats: Age showed a roughly linear inverse relationship with TCR beta diversity per million T cells.

The second PCR ran about 6 to 11 cycles with a sample-barcoded 5' primer and J-beta primers. TCRdb analysed the 5' RACE reads with MiXCR anew, one entry per CDR3 protein. The sample lists 1.5 million to 2 million distinct CDR3 sequences, 28% occurring once. The clonotype originates from a woman aged 25-40 years in good health. The sample taken for sequencing was blood.

The CDR3 DNA follows: TGTGCCATCAGTGAGATAGGGGATCGGTACAATGAGCAGTTCTTC. It yields the protein CAISEIGDRYNEQFF. The chain uses TRBV10-3 and TRBJ2-1; a possible D gene is TRBD1 (5 bases). Trimming removed 2 bases from V and 4 bases from J, with 12 bases in between. The V gene's germline CDR1 is ENHRY and CDR2 SYGVKD. This CDR3 is built from 15 residues.